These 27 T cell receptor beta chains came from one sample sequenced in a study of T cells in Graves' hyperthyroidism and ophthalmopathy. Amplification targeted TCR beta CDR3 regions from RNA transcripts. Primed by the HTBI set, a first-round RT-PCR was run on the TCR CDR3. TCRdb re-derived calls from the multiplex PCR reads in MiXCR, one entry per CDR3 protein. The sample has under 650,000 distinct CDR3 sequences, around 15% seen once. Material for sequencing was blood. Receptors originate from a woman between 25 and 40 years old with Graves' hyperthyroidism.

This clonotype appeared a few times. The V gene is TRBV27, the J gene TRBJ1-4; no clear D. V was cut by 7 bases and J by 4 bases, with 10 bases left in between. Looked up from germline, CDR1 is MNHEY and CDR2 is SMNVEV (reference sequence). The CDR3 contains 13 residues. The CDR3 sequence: CASKMGLNEKLFF. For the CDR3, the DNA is TGTGCCAGCAAGATGGGCCTTAATGAAAAACTGTTTTTT.

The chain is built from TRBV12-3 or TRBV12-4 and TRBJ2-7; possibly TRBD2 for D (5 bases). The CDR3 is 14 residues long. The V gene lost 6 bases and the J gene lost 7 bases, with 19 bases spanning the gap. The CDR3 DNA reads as TGTGCCAGCAGCCCTCTGCCCAGCGGAGATGAGCAGTACTTC. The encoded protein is CASSPLPSGDEQYF.

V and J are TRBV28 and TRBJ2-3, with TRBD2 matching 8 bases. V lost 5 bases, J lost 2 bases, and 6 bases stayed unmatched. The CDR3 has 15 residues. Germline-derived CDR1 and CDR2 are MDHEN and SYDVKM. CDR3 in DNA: TGTGCCAGCAGTCCCGCGGGAGGCCTCACAGATACGCAGTATTTT. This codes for CASSPAGGLTDTQYF.

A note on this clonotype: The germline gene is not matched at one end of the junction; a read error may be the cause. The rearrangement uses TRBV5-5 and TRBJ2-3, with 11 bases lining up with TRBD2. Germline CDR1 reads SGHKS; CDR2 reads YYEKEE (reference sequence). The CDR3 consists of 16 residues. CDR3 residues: CASSLMGLAAPDTQYF. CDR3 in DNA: TGCGCCAGCAGCTTGATGGGACTAGCGGCCCCAGATACGCAGTATTTT.

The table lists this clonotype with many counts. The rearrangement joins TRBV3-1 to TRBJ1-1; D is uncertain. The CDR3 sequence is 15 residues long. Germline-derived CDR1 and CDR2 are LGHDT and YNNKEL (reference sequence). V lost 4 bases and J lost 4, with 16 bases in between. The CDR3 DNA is TGTGCCAGCAGCCGGGCGGGCCCCCGGGGCACTGAAGCTTTCTTT. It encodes CASSRAGPRGTEAFF.

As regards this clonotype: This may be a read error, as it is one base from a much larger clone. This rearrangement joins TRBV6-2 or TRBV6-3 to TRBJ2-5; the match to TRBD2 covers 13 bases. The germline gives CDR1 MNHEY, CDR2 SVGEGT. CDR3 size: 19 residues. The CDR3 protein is CASSPTRGLAGRKQEAQYF. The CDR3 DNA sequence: TGTGCCAGCAGTCCCACCAGGGGACTAGCGGGAAGAAAGCAAGAGGCCCAGTACTTC.

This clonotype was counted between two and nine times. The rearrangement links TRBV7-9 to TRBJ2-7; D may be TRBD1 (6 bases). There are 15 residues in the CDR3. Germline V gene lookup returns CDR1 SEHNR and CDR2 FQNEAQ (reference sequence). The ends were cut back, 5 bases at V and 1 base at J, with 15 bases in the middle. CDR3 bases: TGTGCCAGCAGCCCGCGACAGGTCGAATCCTACGAGCAGTACTTC. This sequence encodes CASSPRQVESYEQYF. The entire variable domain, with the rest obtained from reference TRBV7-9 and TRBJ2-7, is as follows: DTGVSQNPRHKITKRGQNVTFRCDPISEHNRLYWYRQTLGQGPEFLTYFQNEAQLEKSRLLSDRFSAERPKGSFSTLEIQRTEQGDSAMYLCASSPRQVESYEQYFGPGTRLTVT.

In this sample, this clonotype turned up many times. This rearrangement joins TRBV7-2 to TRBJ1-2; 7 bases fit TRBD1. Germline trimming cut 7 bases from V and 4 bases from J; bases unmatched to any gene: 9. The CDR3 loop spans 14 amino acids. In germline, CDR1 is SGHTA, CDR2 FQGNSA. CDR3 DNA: TGTGCCAGCAACCGGGACAGTTGGACCTATGGCTACACCTTC. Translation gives CASNRDSWTYGYTF.

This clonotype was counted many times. The CDR3 DNA reads TGTGCCAGCAGCAAAGGACAGGTTGTGGGGCAGTACTTC. Translation gives CASSKGQVVGQYF. The rearrangement links TRBV7-2 to TRBJ2-7; 7 nucleotides agree with TRBD1. This CDR3 is built from 13 residues. Losses at the gene ends were 5 bases for V and 9 bases for J; bases not matched to a gene: 10. Germline CDR1 and CDR2: SGHTA and FQGNSA.

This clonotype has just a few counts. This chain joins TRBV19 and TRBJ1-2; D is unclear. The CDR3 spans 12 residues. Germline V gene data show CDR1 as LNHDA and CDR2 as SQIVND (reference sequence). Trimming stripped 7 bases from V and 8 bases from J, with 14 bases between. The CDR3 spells CASMREVGGYTF. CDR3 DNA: TGTGCCAGTATGAGAGAGGTCGGCGGCTACACCTTC.

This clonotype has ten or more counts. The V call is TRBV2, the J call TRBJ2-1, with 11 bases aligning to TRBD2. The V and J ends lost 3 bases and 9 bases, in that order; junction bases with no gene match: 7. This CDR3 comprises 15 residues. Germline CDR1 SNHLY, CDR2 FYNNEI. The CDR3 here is CASSETSGIWGEQFF. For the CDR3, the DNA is TGTGCCAGCAGTGAGACTAGCGGGATATGGGGTGAGCAGTTCTTC.

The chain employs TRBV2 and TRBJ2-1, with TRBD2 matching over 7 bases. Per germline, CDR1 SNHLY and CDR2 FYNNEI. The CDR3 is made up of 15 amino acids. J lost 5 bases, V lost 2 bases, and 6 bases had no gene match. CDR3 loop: CASSELASGDNEQFF. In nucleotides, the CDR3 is TGTGCCAGCAGTGAATTGGCTAGCGGTGACAATGAGCAGTTCTTC.

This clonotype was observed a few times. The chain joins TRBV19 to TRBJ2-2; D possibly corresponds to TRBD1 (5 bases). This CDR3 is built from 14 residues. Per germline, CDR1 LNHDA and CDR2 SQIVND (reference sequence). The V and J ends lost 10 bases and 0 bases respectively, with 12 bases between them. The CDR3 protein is CATRQIANTGELFF. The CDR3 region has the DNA TGTGCCACCCGACAGATAGCGAACACCGGGGAGCTGTTTTTT.

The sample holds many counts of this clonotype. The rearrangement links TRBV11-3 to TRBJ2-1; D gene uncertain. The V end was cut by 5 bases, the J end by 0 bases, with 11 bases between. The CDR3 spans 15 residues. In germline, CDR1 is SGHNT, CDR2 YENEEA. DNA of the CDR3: TGTGCCAGCAGCGGGCTAACTTACTCCTACAATGAGCAGTTCTTC. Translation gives CASSGLTYSYNEQFF.

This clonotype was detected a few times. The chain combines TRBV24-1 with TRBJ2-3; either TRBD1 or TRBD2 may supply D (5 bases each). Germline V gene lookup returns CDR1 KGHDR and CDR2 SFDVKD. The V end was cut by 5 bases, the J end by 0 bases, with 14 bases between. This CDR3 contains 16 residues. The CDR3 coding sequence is TGTGCCACCAGTGGAGGGCAGGGAAAGAGCACAGATACGCAGTATTTT. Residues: CATSGGQGKSTDTQYF.

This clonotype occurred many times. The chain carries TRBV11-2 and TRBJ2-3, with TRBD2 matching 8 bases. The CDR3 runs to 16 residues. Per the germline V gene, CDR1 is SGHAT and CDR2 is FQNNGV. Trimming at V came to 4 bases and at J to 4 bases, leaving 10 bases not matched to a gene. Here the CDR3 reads CASSYGGGAGADTQYF. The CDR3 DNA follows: TGTGCCAGCAGCTACGGGGGGGGGGCTGGGGCAGATACGCAGTATTTT.

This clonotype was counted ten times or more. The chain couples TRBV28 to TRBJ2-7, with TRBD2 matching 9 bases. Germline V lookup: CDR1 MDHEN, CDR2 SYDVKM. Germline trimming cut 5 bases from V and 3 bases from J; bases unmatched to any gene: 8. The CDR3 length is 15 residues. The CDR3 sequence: CASSGYSGGLYEQYF. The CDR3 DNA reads TGTGCCAGCAGTGGTTATAGCGGGGGACTCTACGAGCAGTACTTC.

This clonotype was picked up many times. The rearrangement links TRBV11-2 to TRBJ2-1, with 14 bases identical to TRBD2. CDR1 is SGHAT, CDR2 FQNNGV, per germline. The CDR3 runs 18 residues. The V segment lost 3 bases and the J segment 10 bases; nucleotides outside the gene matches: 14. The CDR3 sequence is CASSFLSRGTSGRGEQFF. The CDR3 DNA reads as TGTGCCAGCAGCTTTCTCTCTCGAGGGACTAGCGGGAGAGGAGAGCAGTTCTTC.

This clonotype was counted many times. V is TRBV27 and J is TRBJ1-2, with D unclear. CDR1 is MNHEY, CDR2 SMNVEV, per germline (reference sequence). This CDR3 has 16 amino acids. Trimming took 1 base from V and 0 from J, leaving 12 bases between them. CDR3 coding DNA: TGTGCCAGCAGTTTATTGGCGTCAGGAGCTAACTATGGCTACACCTTC. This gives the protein CASSLLASGANYGYTF.

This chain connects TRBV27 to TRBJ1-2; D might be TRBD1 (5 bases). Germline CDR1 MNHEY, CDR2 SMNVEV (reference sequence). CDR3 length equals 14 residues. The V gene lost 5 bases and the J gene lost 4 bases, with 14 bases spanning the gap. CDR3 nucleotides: TGTGCCAGCAGTCCATCCGGGACGAGCTATGGCTACACCTTC. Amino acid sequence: CASSPSGTSYGYTF.

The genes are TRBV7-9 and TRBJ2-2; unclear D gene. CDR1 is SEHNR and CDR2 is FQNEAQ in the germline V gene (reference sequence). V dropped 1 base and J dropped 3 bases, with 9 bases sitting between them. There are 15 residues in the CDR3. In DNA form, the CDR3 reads TGTGCCAGCAGCTTAGGCTCGGCCGACACCGGGGAGCTGTTTTTT. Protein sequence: CASSLGSADTGELFF.

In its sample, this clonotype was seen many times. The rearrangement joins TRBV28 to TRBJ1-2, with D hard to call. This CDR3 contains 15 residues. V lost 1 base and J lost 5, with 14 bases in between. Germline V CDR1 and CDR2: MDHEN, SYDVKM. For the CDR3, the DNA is TGTGCCAGCAGTTTATTAGGGCCGAGGCTGTATGGCTACACCTTC. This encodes CASSLLGPRLYGYTF.

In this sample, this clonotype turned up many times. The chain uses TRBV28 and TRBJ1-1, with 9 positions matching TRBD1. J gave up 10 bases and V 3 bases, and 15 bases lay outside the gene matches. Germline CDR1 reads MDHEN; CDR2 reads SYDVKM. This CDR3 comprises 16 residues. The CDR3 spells CASSLDGQGIFRRAFF. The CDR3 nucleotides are TGTGCCAGCAGTTTGGATGGACAGGGGATTTTTCGACGAGCTTTCTTT. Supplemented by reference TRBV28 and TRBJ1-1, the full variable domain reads DVKVTQSSRYLVKRTGEKVFLECVQDMDHENMFWYRQDPGLGLRLIYFSYDVKMKEKGDIPEGYSVSREKKERFSLILESASTNQTSMYLCASSLDGQGIFRRAFFGQGTRLTVV.

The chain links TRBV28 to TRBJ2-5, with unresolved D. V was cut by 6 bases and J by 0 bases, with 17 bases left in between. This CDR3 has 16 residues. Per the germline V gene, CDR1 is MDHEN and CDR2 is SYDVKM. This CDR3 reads CASSLPLTEYQETQYF. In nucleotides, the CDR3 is TGTGCCAGCAGCCTACCCCTGACGGAGTACCAAGAGACCCAGTACTTC.

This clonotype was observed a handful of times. The CDR3 bases are TGTGCCTGGAGGGGGACTAGTCATTATGAGCAGTTCTTC. This encodes CAWRGTSHYEQFF. V usage is TRBV30 and J usage is TRBJ2-1; TRBD2 matches 8 bases. The CDR3 contains 13 residues. Germline loops: CDR1 GTSNPN, CDR2 SVGIG (reference sequence). The ends lost 3 bases at V and 8 bases at J; junction bases unmatched: 6.

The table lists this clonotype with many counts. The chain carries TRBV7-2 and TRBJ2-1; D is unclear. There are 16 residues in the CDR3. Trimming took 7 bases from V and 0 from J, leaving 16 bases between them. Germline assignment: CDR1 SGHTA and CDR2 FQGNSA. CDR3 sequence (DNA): TGTGCCAGCAACCCGCCTGTTCATAGCTCCTACAATGAGCAGTTCTTC. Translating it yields CASNPPVHSSYNEQFF.

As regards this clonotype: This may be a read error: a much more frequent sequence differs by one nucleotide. The chain's CDR3 is CASSPQIVDTEAFF. DNA of the CDR3: TGTGCCAGCAGTCCTCAGATAGTGGACACTGAAGCTTTCTTT. V and J are TRBV28 and TRBJ1-1; D is undetermined. Trimming stripped 5 bases from V and 3 bases from J, with 13 bases between. The CDR3 loop spans 14 amino acids. Germline CDR1 reads MDHEN; CDR2 reads SYDVKM.